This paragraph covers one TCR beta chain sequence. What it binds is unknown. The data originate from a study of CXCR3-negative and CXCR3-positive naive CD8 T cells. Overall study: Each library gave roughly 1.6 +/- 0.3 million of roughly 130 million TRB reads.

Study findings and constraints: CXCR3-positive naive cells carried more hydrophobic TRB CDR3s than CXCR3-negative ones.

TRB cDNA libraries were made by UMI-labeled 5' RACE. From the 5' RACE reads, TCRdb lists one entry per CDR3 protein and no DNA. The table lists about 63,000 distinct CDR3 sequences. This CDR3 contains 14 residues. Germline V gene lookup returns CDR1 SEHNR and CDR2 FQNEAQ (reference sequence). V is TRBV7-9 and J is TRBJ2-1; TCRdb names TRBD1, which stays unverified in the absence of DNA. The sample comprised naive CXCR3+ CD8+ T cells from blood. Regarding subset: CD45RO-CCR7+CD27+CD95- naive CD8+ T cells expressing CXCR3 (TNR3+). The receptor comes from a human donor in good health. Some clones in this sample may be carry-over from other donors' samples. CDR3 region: CASSLDGGDNEQFF.